The 29 T cell receptor beta chains in this list originate from one sample, sequenced in a study of blood T cell repertoires in COVID-19. Method: immunoSEQ multiplex PCR; TCRdb's copy keeps in-frame clones and lacks some. The data show roughly 200,000 clones, around 85% seen once. Source material: PBMCs or T cells enriched from blood (not recorded which). All receptors derive from a man in his forties who had recovered from COVID-19.

The rearrangement links TRBV19 to TRBJ2-2, with 10 bases identical to TRBD1. Germline CDR1 is LNHDA and CDR2 is SQIVND (reference sequence). The CDR3 contains 14 residues. With 10 bases clipped from V and 5 bases from J, the junction kept 7 bases outside the gene matches. Here the CDR3 reads CATRDRGLTGELFF. The CDR3 bases are TGTGCCACCAGGGACAGGGGTTTAACCGGGGAGCTGTTTTTT.

V gene TRBV7-3 combines with J gene TRBJ2-1; tentatively, D is TRBD1 (6 bases). Trimming took off 3 bases at V and 7 bases at J, with 19 bases between the two ends. The germline gives CDR1 SGHTA, CDR2 FQGTGA. This CDR3 has 16 residues. This CDR3 is CASSFSPGTSFNEQFF. The CDR3 nucleotides read TGTGCCAGCAGCTTTTCACCCGGGACAAGCTTTAATGAGCAGTTCTTC.

The chain couples TRBV20-1 to TRBJ1-2; D not certain. V shed 0 bases and J shed 8 bases, with 7 bases lying between them. The CDR3 is 11 amino acids. In germline, CDR1 is DFQATT, CDR2 SNEGSKA (reference sequence). This CDR3 is CSARDHEGYTF. For the CDR3, the DNA is TGCAGTGCTAGAGACCACGAGGGCTACACCTTC.

The rearrangement links TRBV6-5 to TRBJ1-6, with D possibly TRBD1 on 6 matching bases. Trimming cost V 11 bases and J 9 bases, with 17 bases left between them. The CDR3 runs 13 residues. Germline V gives CDR1 MNHEY, CDR2 SVGAGI. The CDR3 here is CAHGEGVGSPLHF. The CDR3 DNA reads as TGTGCCCACGGTGAGGGGGTCGGTTCACCCCTCCACTTT.

Comment on this clone: Sequence at one end of the junction differs from germline and may be a read error. The chain couples TRBV19 to TRBJ1-5; maybe TRBD1 (6 bases). Germline V CDR1 and CDR2: LNHDA, SQIVND (reference sequence). CDR3 length equals 15 residues. The CDR3 bases are TGTGCCACTAGTAGGCTGGGGGCCCAGAATCAGCCCCAGCATTTT. Translating it yields CATSRLGAQNQPQHF.

The CDR3 DNA is TGTGCCAGTGGTGGGACTACCTTCGGGGCTTTCTTT. Translated, it gives CASGGTTFGAFF. V is TRBV19 and J is TRBJ1-1; D is possibly TRBD1 (5 bases). V lost 8 bases, J lost 11 bases, and 18 bases lay in between. Germline V lookup: CDR1 LNHDA, CDR2 SQIVND (reference sequence). The CDR3 runs 12 residues. The entire variable domain, with the rest obtained from reference TRBV19 and TRBJ1-1, is as follows: DGGITQSPKYLFRKEGQNVTLSCEQNLNHDAMYWYRQDPGQGLRLIYYSQIVNDFQKGDIAEGYSVSREKKESFPLTVTSAQKNPTAFYLCASGGTTFGAFFGQGTRLTVV.

This sequence joins TRBV10-2 and TRBJ1-1; D is unresolved. The CDR3 runs 13 residues. Germline CDR1 WSHSY, CDR2 SAAADI. V was shortened by 5 bases and J by 1 base, with 8 bases between the two germline ends. CDR3 protein: CASSTGWNTEAFF. The CDR3, as DNA: TGCGCCAGCAGTACCGGTTGGAACACTGAAGCTTTCTTT.

This rearrangement joins TRBV6-1 to TRBJ2-3; 7 bases line up with TRBD2. Germline V gives CDR1 MNHNS, CDR2 SASEGT. The CDR3 is 14 residues long. V shed 1 base and J 6 bases; nucleotides not matched to a gene: 4. The CDR3 is CASSEGGGIDTQYF. CDR3 nucleotides: TGTGCCAGCAGTGAAGGCGGGGGTATCGATACGCAGTATTTT.

This clone is a singleton in its sample. V and J are TRBV11-3 and TRBJ1-6; maybe TRBD1 (5 bases). CDR3 length equals 15 residues. Germline CDR1 is SGHNT and CDR2 is YENEEA. V lost 1 base and J lost 9, with 13 bases in between. CDR3 in DNA: TGTGCCAGCAGCTTAGGAGGCGGAAGGGGTTCACCCCTCCACTTT. Translating gives CASSLGGGRGSPLHF.

The CDR3 spells CASSLGPGASPLHF. CDR3 sequence (DNA): TGTGCCAGCAGCTTAGGGCCAGGCGCCTCACCCCTCCACTTT. The chain has TRBV7-9 and TRBJ1-6; no clear D gene. The V and J ends lost 1 base and 10 bases respectively, with 11 bases between them. The CDR3 contains 14 residues. The germline CDR1 and CDR2 sequences are SEHNR and FQNEAQ (reference sequence).

V is TRBV5-4 and J is TRBJ2-7; maybe TRBD1 (5 bases). The V and J ends lost 6 bases and 6 bases respectively, with 13 bases between them. The CDR3 length is 12 residues. Germline assignment: CDR1 SGHNT and CDR2 YYREEE (reference sequence). For the CDR3, the DNA is TGTGCCAGCACCGCTAGGGGAAGCGAGCAGTACTTC. Its translation is CASTARGSEQYF. Together with reference TRBV5-4 and TRBJ2-7, the CDR3 gives the full variable domain: ETGVTQSPTHLIKTRGQQVTLRCSSQSGHNTVSWYQQALGQGPQFIFQYYREEENGRGNFPPRFSGLQFPNYSSELNVNALELDDSALYLCASTARGSEQYFGPGTRLTVT.

Only a few counts were recorded for this clone. V and J are TRBV5-4 and TRBJ2-7; 7 nucleotides match TRBD1. V shed 4 bases and J 7 bases; nucleotides not matched to a gene: 17. CDR3 length equals 16 residues. CDR1 and CDR2 (germline): SGHNT, YYREEE (reference sequence). The CDR3 spells CASSNSYRGHNGEQYF. The CDR3 region has the DNA TGTGCCAGCAGCAATTCTTACAGGGGCCACAACGGGGAGCAGTACTTC.

This clone was detected a few times. This sequence joins TRBV5-1 and TRBJ2-1, with 8 bases identical to TRBD2. Germline V gene sequence: CDR1 SGHRS, CDR2 YFSETQ. V gave up 0 bases and J gave up 7 bases; unmatched junction bases: 6. The CDR3 length is 15 residues. CDR3 protein: CASSLETGGRNEQFF. The CDR3 bases are TGCGCCAGCAGCTTGGAGACGGGGGGGCGAAATGAGCAGTTCTTC.

V and J are TRBV4-2 and TRBJ1-2; maybe TRBD1 (6 bases). The CDR3 is 14 amino acids. CDR1 LGHNA and CDR2 YNFKEQ come from the germline V gene. With 3 bases removed from V and 7 bases from J, the gap between germline ends came to 15 bases. CDR3 amino acids: CASSHPGEVAGYTF. CDR3 DNA: TGTGCCAGCAGCCATCCAGGGGAAGTAGCTGGCTACACCTTC.

V and J are TRBV28 and TRBJ1-1, with 7 bases aligning to TRBD1. V gave up 3 bases and J gave up 4 bases; unmatched junction bases: 5. Germline CDR1 reads MDHEN; CDR2 reads SYDVKM. The CDR3 length is 14 residues. CDR3 nucleotides: TGTGCCAGCAGTTTCGACAGGGTTGGCACTGAAGCTTTCTTT. The encoded protein is CASSFDRVGTEAFF. The full variable domain, rest sourced from reference TRBV28 and TRBJ1-1, is DVKVTQSSRYLVKRTGEKVFLECVQDMDHENMFWYRQDPGLGLRLIYFSYDVKMKEKGDIPEGYSVSREKKERFSLILESASTNQTSMYLCASSFDRVGTEAFFGQGTRLTVV.

This clone was seen only a few times. The V gene is TRBV6-5, the J gene TRBJ1-1; maybe TRBD1 (6 bases). V lost 6 bases to trimming and J lost 5 bases, with 16 bases between them. This CDR3 is 14 amino acids long. Germline CDR1 and CDR2: MNHEY and SVGAGI. In DNA, the CDR3 is TGTGCCAGCAGATTCGACAGGCCAGGGACTGAAGCTTTCTTT. Translating it yields CASRFDRPGTEAFF.

The chain carries TRBV9 and TRBJ2-7; D gene uncertain. V gave up 4 bases and J gave up 4 bases, with 12 bases separating them. There are 13 residues in the CDR3. Germline CDR1 is SGDLS and CDR2 is YYNGEE. CDR3 in amino acids: CASSPEGVYEQYF. The CDR3, as DNA: TGTGCCAGCAGCCCTGAAGGAGTGTACGAGCAGTACTTC.

The CDR3 bases are TGCAGTGCTAGTGCACGGAATCAGCCCCAGCATTTT. Translating gives CSASARNQPQHF. The J gene is TRBJ1-5, the V gene TRBV20-1, with D unclear. The CDR3 consists of 12 residues. The germline V gene has CDR1 DFQATT and CDR2 SNEGSKA (reference sequence). V was cut by 3 bases and J by 4 bases, with 7 bases left in between.

The CDR3, as DNA: TGTGCCAGCAGTTACGGGGGGAAACAGACAGATACGCAGTATTTT. Translation: CASSYGGKQTDTQYF. This chain links TRBV6-2 or TRBV6-3 with TRBJ2-3; a possible D gene is TRBD2 (6 bases). This CDR3 spans 15 amino acids. Between the trimmed V and J ends, which lost 2 bases and 3 bases, there was a span of 12 bases. Germline V gene sequence: CDR1 MNHEY, CDR2 SVGEGT.

J is TRBJ1-1 and V is TRBV5-1; no clear D gene. There are 14 residues in the CDR3. Deletions cut 4 bases from V and 1 base from J, with 11 bases between. CDR1 and CDR2 (germline): SGHRS, YFSETQ. The CDR3, as DNA: TGCGCCAGCAGCCGCATCCGGGGGAACACTGAAGCTTTCTTT. Translating gives CASSRIRGNTEAFF.

The chain uses TRBV7-3 and TRBJ2-4; perhaps TRBD1 as D (5 bases). CDR3 length: 13 residues. V lost 5 bases and J lost 8, with 13 bases in between. CDR1 and CDR2 from the germline V gene are SGHTA and FQGTGA. In nucleotides, the CDR3 is TGTGCCAGCAGCCCTCGACAGAGTGACATTCAGTACTTC. This sequence encodes CASSPRQSDIQYF.

In this sample, this clone turned up once. The chain is built from TRBV19 and TRBJ1-5; 8 positions match TRBD1. The junction had 2 bases not matched to a gene; V was cut back by 5 bases and J by 5 bases. CDR3 size: 13 residues. CDR1 and CDR2 (germline): LNHDA, SQIVND (reference sequence). The CDR3 DNA reads as TGTGCCAGTAGTTCGGACAGGGATCAGCCCCAGCATTTT. Its translation: CASSSDRDQPQHF.

In this sample, this clone turned up a few times. The J gene is TRBJ1-2, the V gene TRBV6-1; D uncertain. The CDR3 length is 14 residues. Per the germline V gene, CDR1 is MNHNS and CDR2 is SASEGT. The germline V and J ends were trimmed by 3 bases and 6 bases, with 14 bases remaining between them. The CDR3 reads CASSEVLGPDGYTF. DNA for the CDR3: TGTGCCAGCAGTGAGGTGCTGGGCCCAGATGGCTACACCTTC.

J is TRBJ2-1 and V is TRBV3-1 (or the pseudogene TRBV3-2), with 10 bases that match TRBD2. V was pared by 0 bases and J by 4 bases, with 6 bases of the junction left unmatched. The CDR3 has 17 amino acids. Germline CDR1 reads LGHDT; CDR2 reads YNNKEL (reference sequence). This CDR3 is CASSQDRRTSGYNEQFF. The CDR3 DNA reads TGTGCCAGCAGCCAAGATCGCCGGACTAGCGGATACAATGAGCAGTTCTTC.

The J gene is TRBJ2-1, the V gene TRBV7-3, with a possible D match to TRBD2 (5 bases). Germline assignment: CDR1 SGHTA and CDR2 FQGTGA. This CDR3 has 17 amino acids. V was clipped by 5 bases and J by 5 bases, with 22 bases between them. CDR3: CASSPGPLSEGNNEQFF. The CDR3, as DNA: TGTGCCAGCAGCCCAGGTCCCCTCTCCGAGGGAAACAATGAGCAGTTCTTC.

The rearrangement uses TRBV27 and TRBJ2-5; 8 bases map to TRBD1. CDR1 MNHEY and CDR2 SMNVEV come from the germline V gene (reference sequence). Germline trimming cut 3 bases from V and 5 bases from J; bases unmatched to any gene: 5. The CDR3 covers 14 residues. The CDR3 nucleotides read TGTGCCAGCAGTTTGGGGACAGGCGGGGAGACCCAGTACTTC. This encodes CASSLGTGGETQYF.

The CDR3 bases are TGTGCCAGCAGCTCGGACAGGCGAAGCTCCTACGAGCAGTACTTC. Amino acid sequence: CASSSDRRSSYEQYF. This rearrangement joins TRBV7-2 to TRBJ2-7; 7 nucleotides agree with TRBD1. The ends lost 4 bases at V and 0 bases at J; junction bases unmatched: 6. Looked up from germline, CDR1 is SGHTA and CDR2 is FQGNSA. The CDR3 has 15 amino acids.

The rearrangement joins TRBV11-3 to TRBJ2-6; D might be TRBD1 (6 bases). The CDR3 contains 16 residues. Per the germline V gene, CDR1 is SGHNT and CDR2 is YENEEA. The germline V and J ends were trimmed by 5 bases and 4 bases, with 15 bases remaining between them. CDR3 DNA sequence: TGTGCCAGCAGCCCCCAGGGGAATGCAGGGGCCAACGTCCTGACTTTC. This gives the protein CASSPQGNAGANVLTF.

The chain recombines TRBV25-1 with TRBJ2-2; D ambiguous. V was trimmed by 3 bases and J by 0 bases, leaving 5 bases between them. The CDR3 consists of 14 residues. Germline V gene data show CDR1 as MGHDK and CDR2 as SYGVNS. CDR3 sequence: CASSDLANTGELFF. In nucleotides, the CDR3 is TGTGCCAGCAGTGACCTCGCGAACACCGGGGAGCTGTTTTTT.